The 30 T cell receptor beta chains presented below share a single source sample, sequenced in a study of T cells in Graves' hyperthyroidism and ophthalmopathy. RNA transcripts provided the source from which TCR beta CDR3 regions were amplified. In the first-round RT-PCR of the TCR CDR3, the HTBI primer set was used. Using its own MiXCR run on the multiplex PCR reads, TCRdb lists one record per CDR3 protein. The data show about 620,000 distinct CDR3 sequences, roughly 16% seen once. Sequenced: blood. Source of these receptors: a woman aged 30 to 39 with Graves' hyperthyroidism.

Worth noting for this clonotype: Mismatch with germline at one junction end may stem from a read error. J is TRBJ1-2 and V is TRBV20-1; D is uncertain. This CDR3 is 13 amino acids long. CDR1 DFQATT and CDR2 SNEGSKA come from the germline V gene (reference sequence). Written as DNA, the CDR3 is TGCAGTGCCGACGTGAGAACTAACTATGTCTACACCTTC. It yields the protein CSADVRTNYVYTF.

The V and J genes are TRBV28 and TRBJ1-1, with TRBD1 as a possible D gene (5 bases). Germline CDR1 MDHEN, CDR2 SYDVKM. The V and J ends lost 3 bases and 0 bases respectively, with 17 bases between them. CDR3 length: 17 amino acids. The CDR3 DNA is TGTGCCAGCAGTTTTTTGGAGGCAGGGATTTTGAACACTGAAGCTTTCTTT. Translating gives CASSFLEAGILNTEAFF.

This clonotype was seen at least ten times. V usage is TRBV12-5 and J usage is TRBJ2-2; D remains ambiguous. CDR1 LGHNT and CDR2 FRNRAP come from the germline V gene. The CDR3 sequence is 12 residues long. V dropped 4 bases and J dropped 4 bases, with 4 bases sitting between them. This CDR3 reads CASGSSTGELFF. The DNA for the CDR3 is TGTGCTAGTGGTTCAAGCACCGGGGAGCTGTTTTTT.

In its sample, this clonotype was seen many times. The V and J genes are TRBV19 and TRBJ2-3, with a possible D match to TRBD2 (6 bases). The CDR3 contains 13 residues. CDR1 is LNHDA and CDR2 is SQIVND in the germline V gene (reference sequence). Trimming took 7 bases from V and 2 from J, leaving 10 bases between them. The CDR3 DNA sequence: TGTGCCAGTATGGAGGGAGCCACAGATACGCAGTATTTT. Its translation is CASMEGATDTQYF.

This clonotype was observed at least ten times. The J gene is TRBJ2-7, the V gene TRBV7-2; 10 bases are a match to TRBD2. The CDR3 length is 16 residues. Germline assignment: CDR1 SGHTA and CDR2 FQGNSA. J gave up 0 bases and V 2 bases, and 4 bases lay outside the gene matches. The CDR3 region is CASSLSSSGSSYEQYF. The CDR3 DNA follows: TGTGCCAGCAGCTTATCGTCTAGCGGGAGCTCCTACGAGCAGTACTTC.

This clonotype was detected a few times. The chain is built from TRBV2 and TRBJ2-2; 9 nucleotides match TRBD2. Trimming cost V 6 bases and J 2 bases; bases outside gene matches: 10. Germline CDR1 SNHLY, CDR2 FYNNEI. The CDR3 has 17 amino acids. CDR3 in amino acids: CASSAGRTSENTGELFF. As DNA, the CDR3 is TGTGCCAGCAGCGCCGGCCGGACTAGCGAAAACACCGGGGAGCTGTTTTTT.

Only a few counts were recorded for this clonotype. The chain links TRBV12-3 or TRBV12-4 to TRBJ1-5; D might be TRBD1 (6 bases). V was trimmed by 5 bases and J by 7 bases, leaving 12 bases between them. The CDR3 covers 13 residues. As DNA, the CDR3 is TGTGCCAGCAGTCGGGACAATCTCCAGCCCCAGCATTTT. It is translated as CASSRDNLQPQHF.

The V gene is TRBV12-3 or TRBV12-4, the J gene TRBJ2-7; TRBD1 agrees at 9 bases. V dropped 5 bases and J dropped 4; count of bases not matched to a gene: 9. The CDR3 is 15 amino acids. CDR3 sequence (DNA): TGTGCCAGCAGTACCAGGGACAGGGCAGGGTACGAGCAGTACTTC. As protein: CASSTRDRAGYEQYF.

Only a few counts were recorded for this clonotype. The chain couples TRBV5-8 to TRBJ2-4, with 12 bases identical to TRBD2. J was trimmed by 8 bases and V by 1 base; bases with no gene match: 4. The germline V gene encodes CDR1 SGHTS and CDR2 YDEGEE. The CDR3 consists of 15 residues. Here the CDR3 reads CASSLLPSGRDIQYF. The CDR3 nucleotides read TGTGCCAGCAGCTTGTTACCTAGCGGGAGGGACATTCAGTACTTC.

Ten or more counts support this clonotype. DNA of the CDR3: TGCAGTGCTAGAGGACTAGTTCGCTACATTCAGTACTTC. Residues: CSARGLVRYIQYF. The rearrangement links TRBV20-1 to TRBJ2-4, with a possible D match to TRBD2 (6 bases). This CDR3 contains 13 residues. The germline CDR1 and CDR2 sequences are DFQATT and SNEGSKA (reference sequence). V lost 1 base, J lost 8 bases, and 12 bases lay in between.

This clonotype has just one count. The V and J genes are TRBV12-3 or TRBV12-4 and TRBJ1-2; D remains ambiguous. V shed 6 bases and J shed 2 bases, with 16 bases lying between them. The CDR3 covers 15 residues. The CDR3 is CASRSRTAANYGYTF. Here the CDR3 DNA reads TGTGCCAGCAGATCTCGAACAGCGGCCAACTATGGCTACACCTTC.

This clonotype was found many times. The V call is TRBV6-1, the J call TRBJ1-1; 7 nucleotides line up with TRBD1. Germline V CDR1 and CDR2: MNHNS, SASEGT. The CDR3 is made up of 17 amino acids. Trimming at V came to 5 bases and at J to 0 bases, leaving 12 bases not matched to a gene. DNA of the CDR3: TGTGCCAGCAGTCCCCGGGAGGGGGCCAGATTGAACACTGAAGCTTTCTTT. Its translation is CASSPREGARLNTEAFF.

The chain carries TRBV28 and TRBJ2-2, with 7 nucleotides matching TRBD1. CDR1 is MDHEN and CDR2 is SYDVKM in the germline V gene. With V trimmed by 5 bases and J by 0 bases, 9 bases remained unmatched. This CDR3 has 17 amino acids. In DNA, the CDR3 is TGTGCCAGCAGTGCCCAGGGACAGAACGCGAACACCGGGGAGCTGTTTTTT. This sequence encodes CASSAQGQNANTGELFF.

The rearrangement uses TRBV7-9 and TRBJ2-7; TRBD2 aligns across 16 bases. Per the germline V gene, CDR1 is SEHNR and CDR2 is FQNEAQ (reference sequence). The junction had 3 bases not matched to a gene; V was cut back by 4 bases and J by 3 bases. The CDR3 runs 16 residues. The CDR3 region is CASSSGLAGGDYEQYF. DNA of the CDR3: TGTGCCAGCAGCTCGGGACTAGCGGGAGGGGACTACGAGCAGTACTTC.

This clonotype was observed at least ten times. V and J are TRBV7-2 and TRBJ2-7, with 11 bases aligning to TRBD2. V was clipped by 4 bases and J by 3 bases; unmatched bases: 5. Germline CDR1 reads SGHTA; CDR2 reads FQGNSA. CDR3 length equals 15 residues. CDR3 sequence: CASSYLAGGHYEQYF. CDR3 nucleotides: TGTGCCAGCAGCTACCTAGCGGGAGGCCACTACGAGCAGTACTTC.

This clonotype was counted at least ten times. This chain connects TRBV7-9 to TRBJ2-5, with TRBD1 as a possible D gene (6 bases). Trimming removed 5 bases at V and 2 bases at J, with 12 bases between. In germline, CDR1 is SEHNR, CDR2 FQNEAQ (reference sequence). The CDR3 is made up of 14 amino acids. CDR3 residues: CASSINRDQETQYF. CDR3 bases: TGTGCCAGCAGCATAAACAGGGATCAAGAGACCCAGTACTTC.

This clonotype was observed at least ten times. The chain is built from TRBV5-1 and TRBJ2-1, with 8 positions matching TRBD2. The germline V gene has CDR1 SGHRS and CDR2 YFSETQ. The CDR3 runs 16 residues. The V gene end was trimmed by 7 bases and the J gene end by 6 bases; junction bases not matched to a gene: 15. The CDR3 sequence is CASQSLSGKSSNEQFF. The CDR3 bases are TGCGCCAGCCAAAGTCTTAGCGGGAAAAGTAGCAATGAGCAGTTCTTC.

The table lists this clonotype with many counts. Sequence at one end of the junction differs from germline and may be a read error. V usage is TRBV20-1 and J usage is TRBJ2-7; 7 bases map to TRBD1. The CDR3 totals 15 residues. Germline CDR1 reads DFQATT; CDR2 reads SNEGSKA (reference sequence). CDR3 residues: CSARVGRGGSNEQYF. CDR3 sequence (DNA): TGCAGTGCTAGAGTTGGGAGAGGGGGCTCCAACGAGCAGTACTTC.

The chain employs TRBV4-1 and TRBJ2-1, with D tentatively TRBD2 (5 bases). The CDR3 consists of 16 residues. Per the germline V gene, CDR1 is MGHRA and CDR2 is YSYEKL. V was shortened by 0 bases and J by 0 bases, with 9 bases between the two germline ends. CDR3 residues: CASSQDTAASYNEQFF. CDR3 DNA sequence: TGCGCCAGCAGCCAAGATACAGCGGCCTCCTACAATGAGCAGTTCTTC.

This clonotype was picked up many times. V is TRBV12-3 or TRBV12-4 and J is TRBJ1-1, with D hard to call. V gave up 3 bases and J gave up 0 bases, with 8 bases separating them. CDR3 length equals 14 residues. Here the CDR3 reads CASSLFSVNTEAFF. The CDR3 DNA reads as TGTGCCAGCAGTTTGTTCAGTGTGAACACTGAAGCTTTCTTT.

This clonotype was recorded at least ten times. The chain is built from TRBV6-5 and TRBJ2-5; maybe TRBD2 (7 bases). The V end lost 2 bases, the J end lost 4 bases, and 23 bases lay between the germline ends. Germline values: CDR1 MNHEY, CDR2 SVGAGI. There are 18 residues in the CDR3. The DNA for the CDR3 is TGTGCCAGCAGTTACAGCTGGCGGGAGCGAAAGGGGGGAGAGACCCAGTACTTC. This gives the protein CASSYSWRERKGGETQYF.

This clonotype appeared once. The V and J genes are TRBV19 and TRBJ2-3; a weak D match, TRBD1 (6 bases). Between the trimmed V and J ends, which lost 1 base and 0 bases, there was a span of 17 bases. The CDR3 has 18 residues. CDR1 and CDR2 from the germline V gene are LNHDA and SQIVND (reference sequence). The CDR3 region has the DNA TGTGCCAGTAGTATAGGCCCCCAGGGGTCTACTAGCACAGATACGCAGTATTTT. It codes for CASSIGPQGSTSTDTQYF.

The chain recombines TRBV4-1 with TRBJ2-7; 7 bases are shared with TRBD1. With V trimmed by 2 bases and J by 6 bases, 16 bases remained unmatched. Germline-derived CDR1 and CDR2 are MGHRA and YSYEKL. The CDR3 extends over 17 amino acids. CDR3 coding DNA: TGCGCCAGCAGCCAATCTAAGATGGGACCCTACAGGGGCGAGCAGTACTTC. Protein product: CASSQSKMGPYRGEQYF.

The V and J genes are TRBV6-2 or TRBV6-3 and TRBJ2-3, with 7 bases fitting TRBD2. With V trimmed by 9 bases and J by 7 bases, 13 bases remained unmatched. CDR1 is MNHEY, CDR2 SVGEGT, per germline. This CDR3 comprises 14 residues. The DNA for the CDR3 is TGTGCCAGAACGAGGCGGGAGATCGTAAATACGCAGTATTTT. Amino acids: CARTRREIVNTQYF.

This clonotype was seen repeatedly, ten times or more. The chain has TRBV2 and TRBJ1-1, with D unresolved. The CDR3 has 13 amino acids. Germline CDR1 reads SNHLY; CDR2 reads FYNNEI. Trimming took off 2 bases at V and 4 bases at J, with 8 bases between the two ends. CDR3 region: CASSEQESTEAFF. The DNA for the CDR3 is TGTGCCAGCAGTGAACAAGAGAGCACTGAAGCTTTCTTT. Full variable domain (missing parts from reference TRBV2 and TRBJ1-1): EPEVTQTPSHQVTQMGQEVILRCVPISNHLYFYWYRQILGQKVEFLVSFYNNEISEKSEIFDDQFSVERPDGSNFTLKIRSTKLEDSAMYFCASSEQESTEAFFGQGTRLTVV.

In this sample, this clonotype turned up a few times. The chain uses TRBV9 and TRBJ2-7, with 8 bases identical to TRBD2. Germline trimming cut 0 bases from V and 6 bases from J; bases unmatched to any gene: 5. CDR1 and CDR2 (germline): SGDLS, YYNGEE. CDR3 length equals 14 residues. CDR3 nucleotides: TGTGCCAGCAGCGTAGATCCGGGGGGGGCCGAGCAGTACTTC. Its protein product is CASSVDPGGAEQYF.

This chain links TRBV27 with TRBJ2-3; the match to TRBD1 covers 7 bases. The junction had 9 bases not matched to a gene; V was cut back by 0 bases and J by 6 bases. Germline-derived CDR1 and CDR2 are MNHEY and SMNVEV (reference sequence). This CDR3 comprises 16 residues. The CDR3 DNA reads as TGTGCCAGCAGTTTATCCCGGACAGGTATTGGTGATACGCAGTATTTT. Its protein product is CASSLSRTGIGDTQYF.

This chain uses TRBV20-1 with TRBJ1-6; D unresolved. Trimming shortened V by 3 bases and J by 2 bases, and 11 bases separated the two germline ends. This CDR3 spans 15 amino acids. Germline V gives CDR1 DFQATT, CDR2 SNEGSKA (reference sequence). CDR3 nucleotide sequence: TGCAGTGCTAGTTCAAGCGCACCCTATAATTCACCCCTCCACTTT. The encoded protein is CSASSSAPYNSPLHF.

Many counts were recorded for this clonotype. The chain is built from TRBV14 and TRBJ2-5; either TRBD1 or TRBD2 may supply D (5 bases each). This CDR3 is built from 13 residues. Germline assignment: CDR1 SGHDN and CDR2 FVKESK. Trimming stripped 6 bases from V and 2 bases from J, with 10 bases between. This CDR3 reads CASSRDAQETQYF. CDR3 DNA: TGTGCCAGCAGTAGGGACGCTCAAGAGACCCAGTACTTC.

This clonotype was recorded at least ten times. This chain uses TRBV24-1 with TRBJ1-1, with D possibly matching TRBD1 (5 bases). V was trimmed by 6 bases and J by 3 bases, leaving 19 bases between them. The CDR3 consists of 16 residues. Germline CDR1 KGHDR, CDR2 SFDVKD. The CDR3 protein is CATSSGRLADDTEAFF. DNA for the CDR3: TGTGCCACCAGTTCGGGACGTCTAGCTGACGACACTGAAGCTTTCTTT.